The 26 T cell receptor beta chains given below trace back to one sample, sequenced in a study of identical twins. TCRdb reprocessed the 5' RACE reads with MiXCR, giving one entry per CDR3 protein. In the table there are some 500,000 distinct CDR3 sequences, 20% to 25% of which are singletons. In addition, the sample was reused for a study of T cells expressing NK-cell markers.

The source material was CD4+ T cells sorted from blood. Source of these receptors: a woman between 18 and 29 years old in good health.

This clonotype was detected only a few times. This rearrangement joins TRBV29-1 to TRBJ2-7; D not resolved. The germline V gene has CDR1 SQVTM and CDR2 ANQGSEA. This CDR3 contains 10 residues. V was shortened by 7 bases and J by 2 bases, with 6 bases between the two germline ends. DNA of the CDR3: TGCAGCGCCGCGACCTACGAGCAGTACTTC. It specifies CSAATYEQYF.

The chain carries TRBV5-1 and TRBJ2-7; D remains ambiguous. Germline V gene sequence: CDR1 SGHRS, CDR2 YFSETQ. Trimming pared 3 bases from V and 4 bases from J, leaving 14 bases between. The CDR3 covers 14 residues. CDR3 residues: CASSSAPGLYEQYF. The DNA of the CDR3 is TGCGCCAGCAGCTCCGCCCCAGGTCTATACGAGCAGTACTTC.

This clonotype was found a few times. This chain links TRBV3-1 with TRBJ1-1; tentative D call: TRBD1 (5 bases). The germline CDR1 and CDR2 sequences are LGHDT and YNNKEL (reference sequence). The V end lost 1 base, the J end lost 4 bases, and 7 bases lay between the germline ends. CDR3 size: 13 residues. CDR3 loop: CASSQAGGTEAFF. CDR3 in DNA: TGTGCCAGCAGCCAAGCGGGGGGCACTGAAGCTTTCTTT.

The CDR3 DNA follows: TGTGCCAGCAGTTTCCGGGATGACAATCAGCCCCAGCATTTT. Amino acids: CASSFRDDNQPQHF. The chain couples TRBV12-3 or TRBV12-4 to TRBJ1-5; D gene unclear. The germline V and J ends were trimmed by 3 bases and 3 bases, with 9 bases remaining between them. The CDR3 has 14 amino acids.

The J gene is TRBJ2-2, the V gene TRBV4-3; a weak D match, TRBD1 (5 bases). From germline, CDR1 is LGHNA and CDR2 YSLEER. V gave up 0 bases and J gave up 6 bases, with 11 bases separating them. The CDR3 is 15 residues long. CDR3: CASSQDMTVPGELFF. CDR3 bases: TGCGCCAGCAGCCAAGATATGACAGTTCCCGGGGAGCTGTTTTTT.

This clonotype was recorded a few times. The chain uses TRBV7-2 and TRBJ2-1, with no clear D. There are 14 residues in the CDR3. Germline CDR1 and CDR2: SGHTA and FQGNSA. V lost 1 base to trimming and J lost 3 bases, with 7 bases between them. CDR3 sequence reads: CASSLGFYYNEQFF. The CDR3 DNA is TGTGCCAGCAGCTTAGGTTTTTACTACAATGAGCAGTTCTTC.

The V gene is TRBV6-4, the J gene TRBJ2-2, with D perhaps TRBD1 (6 bases). The germline V and J ends were trimmed by 8 bases and 0 bases, with 10 bases remaining between them. Germline lookup yields CDR1 MRHNA and CDR2 SNTAGT. CDR3 size: 14 residues. CDR3 DNA sequence: TGTGCCAGCGGTTGGACAGCGAACACCGGGGAGCTGTTTTTT. Protein product: CASGWTANTGELFF.

The rearrangement links TRBV27 to TRBJ2-7; TRBD1 matches 8 bases. CDR1 and CDR2 (germline): MNHEY, SMNVEV (reference sequence). The CDR3 contains 18 residues. Losses at the gene ends were 0 bases for V and 0 bases for J; bases not matched to a gene: 10. The CDR3 loop reads CASSLSGPWTGFSYEQYF. The CDR3, as DNA: TGTGCCAGCAGTTTATCAGGTCCCTGGACAGGGTTCTCCTACGAGCAGTACTTC.

V and J are TRBV11-2 and TRBJ2-1, with D tentatively TRBD2 (5 bases). CDR1 is SGHAT, CDR2 FQNNGV, per germline. Trimming left V 4 bases short and J 0 bases short, with 10 bases between. CDR3 length equals 15 residues. The CDR3 nucleotides read TGTGCCAGCAGCTCCCTCCGGGGCTCCTACAATGAGCAGTTCTTC. Translation: CASSSLRGSYNEQFF.

The chain has TRBV10-3 and TRBJ2-3; D is ambiguous. The ends were cut back, 1 base at V and 0 bases at J, with 11 bases in the middle. From germline, CDR1 is ENHRY and CDR2 SYGVKD. This CDR3 is built from 16 residues. CDR3 loop: CAISEWKRTSTDTQYF. CDR3 bases: TGTGCCATCAGTGAGTGGAAGCGAACAAGCACAGATACGCAGTATTTT.

The chain couples TRBV20-1 to TRBJ1-1, with a possible D match to TRBD1 (6 bases). The V gene's germline CDR1 is DFQATT and CDR2 SNEGSKA (reference sequence). The CDR3 is 14 amino acids. V gave up 0 bases and J gave up 4 bases, with 12 bases separating them. The CDR3 here is CSARDPRGGTEAFF. In DNA, the CDR3 is TGCAGTGCTAGAGATCCGCGAGGGGGCACTGAAGCTTTCTTT.

The chain joins TRBV5-1 to TRBJ1-4; D uncertain. This CDR3 is built from 16 residues. V was trimmed by 4 bases and J by 0 bases, leaving 13 bases between them. Germline CDR1 is SGHRS and CDR2 is YFSETQ. The CDR3 DNA is TGCGCCAGCAGCGATCCTGGCGGGCCAACTAATGAAAAACTGTTTTTT. This codes for CASSDPGGPTNEKLFF. The variable domain in full, with the rest retrieved from reference TRBV5-1 and TRBJ1-4, is KAGVTQTPRYLIKTRGQQVTLSCSPISGHRSVSWYQQTPGQGLQFLFEYFSETQRNKGNFPGRFSGRQFSNSRSEMNVSTLELGDSALYLCASSDPGGPTNEKLFFGSGTQLSVL.

The V gene is TRBV20-1, the J gene TRBJ2-7, with a weak D call TRBD2 (6 bases). Germline-derived CDR1 and CDR2 are DFQATT and SNEGSKA (reference sequence). This CDR3 comprises 14 residues. V was trimmed by 0 bases and J by 0 bases, leaving 9 bases between them. CDR3 nucleotide sequence: TGCAGTGCTAGAGAGGGACTGTTCTCCTACGAGCAGTACTTC. Encoded protein: CSAREGLFSYEQYF.

This chain uses TRBV12-3 or TRBV12-4 with TRBJ2-1; D may match TRBD1 or TRBD2 (6 bases each). CDR3 length equals 13 residues. Trimming took 6 bases from V and 6 from J, leaving 12 bases between them. CDR3 region: CASRRDMSNEQFF. CDR3 nucleotide sequence: TGTGCCAGCAGGCGGGACATGTCCAATGAGCAGTTCTTC.

The chain combines TRBV5-1 with TRBJ1-1; D is perhaps TRBD1 (5 bases). Germline CDR1 and CDR2: SGHRS and YFSETQ. This CDR3 has 15 amino acids. The V end was cut by 1 base, the J end by 8 bases, with 18 bases between. This chain's CDR3 is CASSLTMYGGREAFF. The CDR3, as DNA: TGCGCCAGCAGCTTGACGATGTATGGGGGGAGGGAAGCTTTCTTT.

The CDR3, as DNA: TGTGCCAGCAGCCCCCCGATCCAGGCGGGGGGGGACAATGAGCAGTTCTTC. Its protein product is CASSPPIQAGGDNEQFF. This chain links TRBV3-1 with TRBJ2-1; TRBD2 matches at 9 bases. Germline CDR1 LGHDT, CDR2 YNNKEL (reference sequence). Losses at the gene ends were 4 bases for V and 5 bases for J; bases not matched to a gene: 12. There are 17 residues in the CDR3.

This clonotype came up a few times. The CDR3: CASTPHIRPLNEQFF. The DNA for the CDR3 is TGTGCCAGCACTCCTCATATCCGACCCCTTAATGAGCAGTTCTTC. The rearrangement links TRBV12-3 or TRBV12-4 to TRBJ2-1, with D uncertain. The V gene lost 7 bases and the J gene lost 7 bases, with 20 bases spanning the gap. This CDR3 is built from 15 residues.

This clonotype was counted between two and nine times. The chain joins TRBV12-3 or TRBV12-4 to TRBJ2-1; a possible D gene is TRBD1 (6 bases). Trimming pared 5 bases from V and 0 bases from J, leaving 11 bases between. The CDR3 has 15 amino acids. For the CDR3, the DNA is TGTGCCAGCAGTCGGCCGGGACACTCCTACAATGAGCAGTTCTTC. Its protein is CASSRPGHSYNEQFF.

This clonotype has ten or more counts. V is TRBV12-3 or TRBV12-4 and J is TRBJ2-3; D not resolved. Trimming pared 3 bases from V and 6 bases from J, leaving 7 bases between. The CDR3 contains 12 residues. The DNA for the CDR3 is TGTGCCAGCAGTTTGTTCGGGGATACGCAGTATTTT. This translates into CASSLFGDTQYF.

The sample holds a few counts of this clonotype. The chain is built from TRBV10-2 and TRBJ2-2; D is ambiguous. Trimming removed 5 bases at V and 6 bases at J, with 7 bases between. Germline lookup yields CDR1 WSHSY and CDR2 SAAADI. The CDR3 sequence is 12 residues long. CDR3 sequence: CASSWSAGELFF. The CDR3 region has the DNA TGCGCCAGCAGTTGGAGCGCCGGGGAGCTGTTTTTT.

This clonotype has more than one count but fewer than ten. The genes are TRBV6-2 or TRBV6-3 and TRBJ2-1; 12 bases agree with TRBD2. The germline CDR1 and CDR2 sequences are MNHEY and SVGEGT. The junction had 18 bases not matched to a gene; V was cut back by 11 bases and J by 7 bases. The CDR3 is 17 residues long. CDR3 DNA: TGTGCCCGCGGTACGAGATCCGGGACTAGCGGGTCTAATGAGCAGTTCTTC. Translation gives CARGTRSGTSGSNEQFF.

This clonotype was counted only a few times. The chain is built from TRBV3-1 and TRBJ2-7, with a weak D call TRBD1 (6 bases). The CDR3 is 15 amino acids. With 3 bases removed from V and 1 base from J, the gap between germline ends came to 13 bases. In germline, CDR1 is LGHDT, CDR2 YNNKEL (reference sequence). CDR3 protein: CASSHRQGSSYEQYF. The CDR3 region has the DNA TGTGCCAGCAGCCATCGCCAGGGGAGTTCCTACGAGCAGTACTTC.

This clonotype has only a few counts. V and J are TRBV5-1 and TRBJ1-1; 7 nucleotides match TRBD1. Germline CDR1 is SGHRS and CDR2 is YFSETQ. This CDR3 has 15 residues. V was clipped by 2 bases and J by 2 bases; unmatched bases: 6. CDR3 DNA sequence: TGCGCCAGCAGCTTTCTCGGGACAGAAAACACTGAAGCTTTCTTT. This translates into CASSFLGTENTEAFF.

The V gene is TRBV29-1, the J gene TRBJ2-1, with 7 nucleotides matching TRBD2. J gave up 8 bases and V 7 bases, and 14 bases lay outside the gene matches. There are 14 residues in the CDR3. Germline-derived CDR1 and CDR2 are SQVTM and ANQGSEA. CDR3 loop: CSAEGLTGGYEQFF. The CDR3, as DNA: TGCAGCGCCGAGGGGCTAACGGGAGGCTATGAGCAGTTCTTC.

This clonotype was observed a few times. J is TRBJ2-7 and V is TRBV20-1, with 8 bases that match TRBD2. This CDR3 region has 15 residues. Per the germline V gene, CDR1 is DFQATT and CDR2 is SNEGSKA (reference sequence). Trimming took 3 bases from V and 6 from J; bases not matched to a gene: 13. As DNA, the CDR3 is TGCAGTGCTAGGCCCCCTGCGGGAGGAGGGTTCGAGCAGTACTTC. Amino acids: CSARPPAGGGFEQYF.

The J gene is TRBJ2-1, the V gene TRBV5-1; the match to TRBD2 covers 8 bases. This CDR3 has 16 residues. The germline V gene has CDR1 SGHRS and CDR2 YFSETQ. V trimming: 4 bases; J trimming: 3 bases; junction bases outside the gene matches: 9. As DNA, the CDR3 is TGCGCCAGCAGCCTTACAACCGGGACTAGCTACAATGAGCAGTTCTTC. Translated, it gives CASSLTTGTSYNEQFF.